The clone carrying this TCR beta chain was picked up many times. Antigen: not known. V shed 0 bases and J shed 0 bases, with 6 bases lying between them. There are 13 residues in the CDR3. Germline lookup yields CDR1 DFQATT and CDR2 SNEGSKA (reference sequence). These data come from a study of neurological immune-mediated disorders. Study outcomes and limitations: Clinical features showed no association with the multiple sclerosis repertoire cluster, and MRI features showed none either.

TCRdb independently ran MiXCR on the 5' RACE reads; one entry per CDR3 protein. The sample records approximately 43,000 distinct CDR3 sequences, approximately 2.4% being singletons. The origin of this receptor is a man aged 30 to 39 with multiple sclerosis. The sample consisted of PBMCs. The chain links TRBV20-1 to TRBJ2-7; D unresolved. The CDR3 bases are TGCAGTGCTAGAGAGAGCGACTCCTACGAGCAGTACTTC. Protein sequence: CSARESDSYEQYF.